The 23 T cell receptor beta chains in this list originate from one sample, sequenced in a study of blood T cell repertoires in COVID-19. Some clones are missing from TCRdb's copy, which holds only in-frame ones; the method was immunoSEQ multiplex PCR. The repertoire holds some 200,000 clones, with roughly four fifths as singletons. Specimen: peripheral blood. The source is a woman aged 40 to 55 with acute or convalescent COVID-19.

The J gene is TRBJ2-1, the V gene TRBV5-1; D remains ambiguous. CDR3 length: 14 amino acids. CDR1 and CDR2 (germline): SGHRS, YFSETQ. V was trimmed by 0 bases and J by 5 bases, leaving 9 bases between them. The CDR3 DNA follows: TGCGCCAGCAGCTTGGACAGCTTTGACAATGAGCAGTTCTTC. Translation: CASSLDSFDNEQFF.

The chain has TRBV24-1 and TRBJ1-4; unclear D gene. V was clipped by 9 bases and J by 5 bases, with 12 bases between them. This CDR3 is 13 amino acids long. The germline gives CDR1 KGHDR, CDR2 SFDVKD. Written as DNA, the CDR3 is TGTGCCACCGGTGGACTGGAAAATGAAAAACTGTTTTTT. Residues: CATGGLENEKLFF.

The rearrangement joins TRBV27 to TRBJ2-5; 7 nucleotides line up with TRBD1. V lost 4 bases and J lost 1; bases outside the gene matches: 6. CDR1 MNHEY and CDR2 SMNVEV come from the germline V gene (reference sequence). The CDR3 contains 15 residues. This CDR3 reads CASSSPGQAQETQYF. CDR3 sequence (DNA): TGTGCCAGCAGTTCGCCCGGACAGGCCCAAGAGACCCAGTACTTC.

The chain uses TRBV19 and TRBJ1-2; D ambiguous. V gave up 3 bases and J gave up 2 bases, with 10 bases separating them. The germline gives CDR1 LNHDA, CDR2 SQIVND (reference sequence). This CDR3 is 14 amino acids long. CDR3 loop: CASSITGSNYGYTF. The CDR3 region has the DNA TGTGCCAGTAGTATCACGGGATCGAACTATGGCTACACCTTC. Using reference TRBV19 and TRBJ1-2 for the parts outside the CDR3, the full variable domain is DGGITQSPKYLFRKEGQNVTLSCEQNLNHDAMYWYRQDPGQGLRLIYYSQIVNDFQKGDIAEGYSVSREKKESFPLTVTSAQKNPTAFYLCASSITGSNYGYTFGSGTRLTVV.

This chain connects TRBV2 to TRBJ2-1; 7 nucleotides line up with TRBD2. The CDR3 totals 12 residues. V dropped 6 bases and J dropped 8; count of bases not matched to a gene: 4. Germline lookup yields CDR1 SNHLY and CDR2 FYNNEI. CDR3 sequence (DNA): TGTGCCAGCAGGAGGACTAGTGATGAGCAGTTCTTC. Its translation: CASRRTSDEQFF.

This sequence joins TRBV7-6 and TRBJ2-1; D may be TRBD2 (5 bases). The germline CDR1 and CDR2 sequences are SGHVS and FNYEAQ. The CDR3 extends over 16 amino acids. The V end lost 1 base, the J end lost 2 bases, and 12 bases lay between the germline ends. The CDR3: CASSLGLPGTYNEQFF. The CDR3 nucleotides are TGTGCCAGCAGCTTAGGTTTACCGGGGACCTACAATGAGCAGTTCTTC.

The chain combines TRBV6-5 with TRBJ2-7, with D possibly TRBD2 on 6 matching bases. The germline V gene has CDR1 MNHEY and CDR2 SVGAGI. There are 15 residues in the CDR3. Deletions cut 5 bases from V and 2 bases from J, with 16 bases between. CDR3 amino acids: CASSLEEGFAYEQYF. CDR3 DNA sequence: TGTGCCAGCAGTCTTGAGGAGGGGTTTGCCTACGAGCAGTACTTC.

This chain joins TRBV19 and TRBJ2-3; no firm D call. Looked up from germline, CDR1 is LNHDA and CDR2 is SQIVND (reference sequence). V was shortened by 4 bases and J by 2 bases, with 7 bases between the two germline ends. CDR3 length: 13 residues. CDR3 sequence: CASSSRYTDTQYF. As DNA, the CDR3 is TGTGCCAGTAGTAGTCGGTACACAGATACGCAGTATTTT.

This clone was observed once. This chain connects TRBV5-1 to TRBJ1-4, with 8 nucleotides matching TRBD1. Germline loops: CDR1 SGHRS, CDR2 YFSETQ. Trimming at V came to 2 bases and at J to 3 bases, leaving 3 bases not matched to a gene. The CDR3 is 15 amino acids. The DNA of the CDR3 is TGCGCCAGCAGCTTACTGACAGGGGCTAATGAAAAACTGTTTTTT. Translated, it gives CASSLLTGANEKLFF.

The chain is built from TRBV5-1 and TRBJ2-1; the match to TRBD2 covers 8 bases. The CDR3 contains 15 residues. Germline trimming cut 0 bases from V and 2 bases from J; bases unmatched to any gene: 1. Looked up from germline, CDR1 is SGHRS and CDR2 is YFSETQ. The DNA for the CDR3 is TGCGCCAGCAGCTTGGCAGCGGGGGCCTACAATGAGCAGTTCTTC. Amino acids: CASSLAAGAYNEQFF.

This clone was counted ten times or more. This chain joins TRBV9 and TRBJ2-3; 9 bases match TRBD1. Germline CDR1 is SGDLS and CDR2 is YYNGEE. With V trimmed by 0 bases and J by 0 bases, 17 bases remained unmatched. The CDR3 is made up of 21 amino acids. The CDR3 region has the DNA TGTGCCAGCAGCGTAGGTCCCGGGACAGGGTTTCATGCCTCTAGCACAGATACGCAGTATTTT. Residues: CASSVGPGTGFHASSTDTQYF. Supplemented by reference TRBV9 and TRBJ2-3, the full variable domain reads DSGVTQTPKHLITATGQRVTLRCSPRSGDLSVYWYQQSLDQGLQFLIQYYNGEERAKGNILERFSAQQFPDLHSELNLSSLELGDSALYFCASSVGPGTGFHASSTDTQYFGPGTRLTVL.

This chain uses TRBV7-9 with TRBJ1-2; 9 nucleotides agree with TRBD1. CDR1 is SEHNR and CDR2 is FQNEAQ in the germline V gene (reference sequence). The CDR3 covers 12 residues. V shed 5 bases and J 14 bases; nucleotides not matched to a gene: 9. In nucleotides, the CDR3 is TGTGCCAGCAGCGTCCGGGACAGGGATGCGACCTTC. Translated: CASSVRDRDATF. The full variable domain, its missing parts supplied by reference TRBV7-9 and TRBJ1-2, is DTGVSQNPRHKITKRGQNVTFRCDPISEHNRLYWYRQTLGQGPEFLTYFQNEAQLEKSRLLSDRFSAERPKGSFSTLEIQRTEQGDSAMYLCASSVRDRDATFGSGTRLTVV.

The rearrangement links TRBV28 to TRBJ2-1, with D unresolved. This CDR3 is 14 amino acids long. Per germline, CDR1 MDHEN and CDR2 SYDVKM. The V end lost 5 bases, the J end lost 4 bases, and 12 bases lay between the germline ends. CDR3 bases: TGTGCCAGCAGTCTACCCCAAGATTACAATGAGCAGTTCTTC. Amino acid sequence: CASSLPQDYNEQFF.

The rearrangement joins TRBV7-9 to TRBJ1-6; 9 positions match TRBD1. V was pared by 5 bases and J by 9 bases, with 8 bases of the junction left unmatched. The CDR3 is made up of 15 amino acids. Germline V CDR1 and CDR2: SEHNR, FQNEAQ (reference sequence). CDR3 protein: CASSPHRGQASPLHF. CDR3 in DNA: TGTGCCAGCAGCCCCCACAGGGGGCAGGCTTCACCCCTCCACTTT.

The chain employs TRBV10-3 and TRBJ2-1, with 12 positions matching TRBD2. The junction had 3 bases not matched to a gene; V was cut back by 5 bases and J by 4 bases. Germline values: CDR1 ENHRY, CDR2 SYGVKD. This CDR3 is 15 amino acids long. In nucleotides, the CDR3 is TGTGCCATCAGTCTAGCGGGAGGGCCTTACAATGAGCAGTTCTTC. It is translated as CAISLAGGPYNEQFF.

The chain is built from TRBV14 and TRBJ1-5; 7 bases agree with TRBD1. This CDR3 comprises 20 residues. In germline, CDR1 is SGHDN, CDR2 FVKESK. The V and J ends lost 1 base and 7 bases, in that order; junction bases with no gene match: 22. In nucleotides, the CDR3 is TGTGCCAGCAGCCAAGTGATGGGACAGAGGGATATTAAGAAAATCCAGCCCCAGCATTTT. Translation gives CASSQVMGQRDIKKIQPQHF.

The chain has TRBV5-1 and TRBJ1-2, with 10 nucleotides matching TRBD1. Unmatched junction bases numbered 1, after V lost 3 bases and J lost 2 bases. From germline, CDR1 is SGHRS and CDR2 YFSETQ. This CDR3 region has 14 residues. The CDR3 sequence: CASSWTGGNYGYTF. The CDR3 DNA reads as TGCGCCAGCAGCTGGACAGGGGGGAACTATGGCTACACCTTC.

The gene calls are TRBV28 and TRBJ1-6, with D maybe TRBD1 (6 bases). This CDR3 comprises 15 residues. V lost 11 bases and J 0 bases, leaving 14 bases between the germline ends. The V gene's germline CDR1 is MDHEN and CDR2 SYDVKM. This CDR3 is CAAKRGSSYNSPLHF. The CDR3 nucleotides read TGTGCCGCAAAAAGGGGGAGCTCCTATAATTCACCCCTCCACTTT.

This clone appeared once. V is TRBV5-1 and J is TRBJ2-3; 9 bases fit TRBD1. The CDR3 contains 15 residues. CDR1 SGHRS and CDR2 YFSETQ come from the germline V gene. V was pared by 4 bases and J by 4 bases, with 7 bases of the junction left unmatched. The CDR3 spells CASSIQGAVADTQYF. As DNA, the CDR3 is TGCGCCAGCAGCATACAGGGGGCTGTAGCAGATACGCAGTATTTT.

The chain carries TRBV5-1 and TRBJ2-7, with 8 bases identical to TRBD1. This CDR3 spans 15 amino acids. Looked up from germline, CDR1 is SGHRS and CDR2 is YFSETQ. V was clipped by 4 bases and J by 0 bases; unmatched bases: 6. CDR3 loop: CASSVTGELSYEQYF. As DNA, the CDR3 is TGCGCCAGCAGCGTGACAGGGGAACTCTCCTACGAGCAGTACTTC. The full variable domain, completed using reference TRBV5-1 and TRBJ2-7, is KAGVTQTPRYLIKTRGQQVTLSCSPISGHRSVSWYQQTPGQGLQFLFEYFSETQRNKGNFPGRFSGRQFSNSRSEMNVSTLELGDSALYLCASSVTGELSYEQYFGPGTRLTVT.

The chain carries TRBV10-3 and TRBJ1-6; 9 bases are a match to TRBD1. Germline loops: CDR1 ENHRY, CDR2 SYGVKD. The length of the CDR3 is 14 residues. J was trimmed by 7 bases and V by 4 bases; bases with no gene match: 2. CDR3 DNA sequence: TGTGCCATCAGTGGACAGGGGGAGAATTCACCCCTCCACTTT. Amino acid sequence: CAISGQGENSPLHF.

The V call is TRBV4-1, the J call TRBJ1-1, with 8 bases aligning to TRBD1. V lost 2 bases, J lost 4 bases, and 3 bases stayed unmatched. Germline V gene sequence: CDR1 MGHRA, CDR2 YSYEKL. There are 14 residues in the CDR3. The CDR3 DNA reads TGCGCCAGCAGCCAAACTACAGGGGGCACTGAAGCTTTCTTT. This translates into CASSQTTGGTEAFF.

The J gene is TRBJ1-4, the V gene TRBV30, with D maybe TRBD1 (6 bases). The germline V gene encodes CDR1 GTSNPN and CDR2 SVGIG (reference sequence). V was shortened by 1 base and J by 14 bases, with 14 bases between the two germline ends. This CDR3 is built from 12 residues. The CDR3 protein is CAWSGPETGLFF. CDR3 DNA sequence: TGTGCCTGGAGTGGGCCCGAGACAGGTCTGTTTTTT. The entire variable domain, with the rest obtained from reference TRBV30 and TRBJ1-4, is as follows: SQTIHQWPATLVQPVGSPLSLECTVEGTSNPNLYWYRQAAGRGLQLLFYSVGIGQISSEVPQNLSASRPQDRQFILSSKKLLLSDSGFYLCAWSGPETGLFFGSGTQLSVL.